Following are 23 T cell receptor beta chains from one sample sequenced in a study of T-cell reconstitution after alpha-beta-depleted transplantation in children. A TCRbeta library incorporating unique molecular identifiers was prepared. TCRdb independently ran MiXCR on the PCR reads; one entry per CDR3 protein. The sample carries around 800,000 distinct CDR3 sequences, roughly 15% recorded once. This sample comprised PBMCs, mostly from graft donor cells, obtained 360 days after TCRalphabeta/CD19-depleted stem cell transplant. The receptors shown here come from a male patient between 10 and 17 years old who had a stem cell transplant for acute lymphoblastic leukemia, so the T cells may come from the graft donor.

This clonotype was observed a handful of times. The chain uses TRBV21-1 and TRBJ2-7; the table's D call, TRBD2, was not checked against the DNA. TRBV21-1 is a pseudogene. CDR3 length equals 13 residues. CDR3 DNA sequence: TGTGCCAGCTGTGCGGGACTCAAGTACGAGCAGTACTTC. This codes for CASCAGLKYEQYF.

The chain carries TRBV6-5 and TRBJ2-1; the D gene is possibly TRBD2 (6 bases). This CDR3 has 15 amino acids. Trimming removed 4 bases at V and 4 bases at J, with 14 bases between. Germline-derived CDR1 and CDR2 are MNHEY and SVGAGI. The CDR3 DNA sequence: TGTGCCAGCAGTTCCCAGCTAGCGAGTTACAATGAGCAGTTCTTC. It codes for CASSSQLASYNEQFF.

The V gene is TRBV2, the J gene TRBJ2-5; D is unresolved. Germline V gene lookup returns CDR1 SNHLY and CDR2 FYNNEI. V was trimmed by 2 bases and J by 1 base, leaving 11 bases between them. This CDR3 is built from 15 residues. The CDR3 here is CASSEPRTGQETQYF. The CDR3, as DNA: TGTGCCAGCAGTGAACCGCGGACCGGCCAAGAGACCCAGTACTTC. The complete variable domain, with remaining parts taken from reference TRBV2 and TRBJ2-5, reads EPEVTQTPSHQVTQMGQEVILRCVPISNHLYFYWYRQILGQKVEFLVSFYNNEISEKSEIFDDQFSVERPDGSNFTLKIRSTKLEDSAMYFCASSEPRTGQETQYFGPGTRLLVL.

This clonotype appeared a few times. This rearrangement joins TRBV30 to TRBJ2-2; D is unresolved. Germline-derived CDR1 and CDR2 are GTSNPN and SVGIG (reference sequence). CDR3 size: 12 residues. V was pared by 7 bases and J by 1 base, with 7 bases between. The CDR3 DNA is TGTGCCTCCCGATGGAACACCGGGGAGCTGTTTTTT. It encodes CASRWNTGELFF.

The V gene is TRBV5-1, the J gene TRBJ2-1; 10 bases map to TRBD1. CDR1 and CDR2 (germline): SGHRS, YFSETQ. Unmatched junction bases numbered 7, after V lost 3 bases and J lost 10 bases. There are 14 residues in the CDR3. The CDR3 reads CASSSFGTGDEQFF. The CDR3 nucleotides read TGCGCCAGCAGCTCCTTTGGGACAGGGGACGAGCAGTTCTTC.

The chain links TRBV28 to TRBJ2-1; 7 bases are shared with TRBD2. Germline-derived CDR1 and CDR2 are MDHEN and SYDVKM. V lost 2 bases to trimming and J lost 2 bases; unmatched junction nucleotides: 9. CDR3 length: 17 residues. CDR3 amino acids: CASSLNWRERAYNEQFF. CDR3 nucleotide sequence: TGTGCCAGCAGTTTAAACTGGCGGGAGCGAGCCTACAATGAGCAGTTCTTC.

The chain links TRBV20-1 to TRBJ2-1; TRBD2 matches 12 bases. CDR3 size: 14 residues. Unmatched junction bases numbered 7, after V lost 4 bases and J lost 9 bases. In germline, CDR1 is DFQATT, CDR2 SNEGSKA (reference sequence). The CDR3 bases are TGCAGTGCTAATCTAGCGGGAGGGTATGGTGAGCAGTTCTTC. It translates to CSANLAGGYGEQFF.

In this sample, this clonotype turned up a few times. The chain's CDR3 is CSVTLGLYGYTF. The CDR3 region has the DNA TGCAGCGTTACTTTAGGACTTTATGGCTACACCTTC. This chain joins TRBV29-1 and TRBJ1-2; D not resolved. Trimming removed 5 bases at V and 5 bases at J, with 12 bases between. Germline-derived CDR1 and CDR2 are SQVTM and ANQGSEA. The CDR3 runs 12 residues.

The rearrangement uses TRBV11-2 and TRBJ2-3; unclear D gene. Germline assignment: CDR1 SGHAT and CDR2 FQNNGV. Trimming pared 3 bases from V and 6 bases from J, leaving 13 bases between. This CDR3 comprises 14 residues. CDR3 DNA: TGTGCCAGCAGCTTCCGACTGCGCGTCGATACGCAGTATTTT. Its translation: CASSFRLRVDTQYF.

The chain employs TRBV3-1 and TRBJ2-5; 8 bases are a match to TRBD2. The J segment lost 2 bases and the V segment lost 3 bases, leaving 5 bases of the junction unmatched. CDR3 size: 15 residues. Germline V gene lookup returns CDR1 LGHDT and CDR2 YNNKEL (reference sequence). The DNA for the CDR3 is TGTGCCAGCAGCCACGCGGGACTAGGGCAAGAGACCCAGTACTTC. Translated: CASSHAGLGQETQYF.

Only a few counts were recorded for this clonotype. The rearrangement links TRBV5-1 to TRBJ1-2; TRBD1 matches 8 bases. Germline assignment: CDR1 SGHRS and CDR2 YFSETQ. The V gene end was trimmed by 3 bases and the J gene end by 4 bases; junction bases not matched to a gene: 5. There are 14 residues in the CDR3. CDR3 DNA sequence: TGCGCCAGCAGCTCGGACAGGGTCGCCTATGGCTACACCTTC. This sequence encodes CASSSDRVAYGYTF.

V is TRBV6-1 and J is TRBJ2-1; TRBD2 aligns across 12 bases. CDR1 is MNHNS, CDR2 SASEGT, per germline. Trimming removed 6 bases from V and 4 bases from J; junction bases left unmatched: 7. The CDR3 is made up of 16 amino acids. CDR3 in amino acids: CASSRVGLAGYNEQFF. The CDR3 DNA reads TGTGCCAGCAGCCGCGTCGGACTAGCGGGGTACAATGAGCAGTTCTTC.

The table lists this clonotype with many counts. The gene calls are TRBV6-1 and TRBJ1-1; 11 nucleotides agree with TRBD1. The germline V gene encodes CDR1 MNHNS and CDR2 SASEGT. With 3 bases clipped from V and 8 bases from J, the junction kept 2 bases outside the gene matches. The CDR3 totals 13 residues. CDR3: CASSDWDRGEAFF. The CDR3 DNA sequence: TGTGCCAGCAGTGACTGGGACAGGGGGGAAGCTTTCTTT.

This clonotype was recorded at least ten times. This CDR3 is CATSDPGLVAQYF. The CDR3 bases are TGTGCCACCAGTGATCCCGGACTAGTGGCGCAGTATTTT. V gene TRBV24-1 combines with J gene TRBJ2-3; TRBD2 agrees at 7 bases. The CDR3 is 13 amino acids. Germline assignment: CDR1 KGHDR and CDR2 SFDVKD. Trimming took 3 bases from V and 10 from J; bases not matched to a gene: 6.

This clonotype was observed a handful of times. This chain joins TRBV2 and TRBJ2-7; D possibly corresponds to TRBD2 (6 bases). The V end was cut by 3 bases, the J end by 3 bases, with 15 bases between. Germline loops: CDR1 SNHLY, CDR2 FYNNEI. This CDR3 has 15 residues. The CDR3 nucleotides read TGTGCCAGCAGTGAGAAGAAACTAGCTAACTACGAGCAGTACTTC. Its translation: CASSEKKLANYEQYF. Full variable domain (outside the CDR3, taken from reference TRBV2 and TRBJ2-7): EPEVTQTPSHQVTQMGQEVILRCVPISNHLYFYWYRQILGQKVEFLVSFYNNEISEKSEIFDDQFSVERPDGSNFTLKIRSTKLEDSAMYFCASSEKKLANYEQYFGPGTRLTVT.

This clonotype was recorded only once. V and J are TRBV27 and TRBJ2-1; D call uncertain. This CDR3 is 13 amino acids long. V was cut by 7 bases and J by 5 bases, with 12 bases left in between. CDR1 is MNHEY, CDR2 SMNVEV, per germline (reference sequence). In DNA, the CDR3 is TGTGCCAGCACCTCGGACGGCGACAATGAGCAGTTCTTC. It is translated as CASTSDGDNEQFF.

This clonotype was seen a handful of times. This chain links TRBV6-2 or TRBV6-3 with TRBJ2-7; D call uncertain. V was cut by 7 bases and J by 0 bases, with 10 bases left in between. Germline assignment: CDR1 MNHEY and CDR2 SVGEGT. This CDR3 is 13 amino acids long. CDR3 residues: CASTKDNSYEQYF. CDR3 in DNA: TGTGCCAGCACCAAAGATAACTCCTACGAGCAGTACTTC.

The chain couples TRBV6-1 to TRBJ2-5; 7 bases are shared with TRBD2. Unmatched junction bases numbered 9, after V lost 8 bases and J lost 3 bases. The CDR3 is 14 residues long. Germline V lookup: CDR1 MNHNS, CDR2 SASEGT. In nucleotides, the CDR3 is TGTGCCAGCCATCTGGGCGCGGGAGAAGAGACCCAGTACTTC. Translation: CASHLGAGEETQYF.

This chain connects TRBV5-1 to TRBJ2-2; D not resolved. CDR1 and CDR2 from the germline V gene are SGHRS and YFSETQ. The CDR3 spans 14 residues. V lost 0 bases, J lost 8 bases, and 11 bases lay in between. The CDR3 region is CASSLVVTPGELFF. Here the CDR3 DNA reads TGCGCCAGCAGCTTGGTGGTGACCCCGGGGGAGCTGTTTTTT.

The V gene is TRBV5-6, the J gene TRBJ2-3; D call uncertain. Germline assignment: CDR1 SGHDT and CDR2 YYEEEE. CDR3 length: 16 residues. Trimming stripped 1 base from V and 2 bases from J, with 14 bases between. The CDR3 here is CASSLIAIPFTDTQYF. Written as DNA, the CDR3 is TGTGCCAGCAGCTTGATAGCAATACCGTTCACAGATACGCAGTATTTT.

This clonotype was counted many times. The chain couples TRBV20-1 to TRBJ2-1; TRBD2 is a possible D gene (6 bases). The CDR3 length is 16 residues. V lost 0 bases, J lost 1 base, and 13 bases lay in between. CDR1 is DFQATT and CDR2 is SNEGSKA in the germline V gene (reference sequence). CDR3 sequence reads: CSARDGLARSYNEQFF. In DNA form, the CDR3 reads TGCAGTGCTAGAGATGGGCTAGCGCGGTCCTACAATGAGCAGTTCTTC.

The V gene is TRBV3-1, the J gene TRBJ2-7; D is tentatively TRBD1 or TRBD2 (5 bases each). Germline V lookup: CDR1 LGHDT, CDR2 YNNKEL (reference sequence). CDR3 size: 15 residues. Trimming shortened V by 4 bases and J by 1 base, and 14 bases separated the two germline ends. The CDR3 nucleotides are TGTGCCAGCAGCCCCTCTCCCGGGACGTCCTACGAGCAGTACTTC. It specifies CASSPSPGTSYEQYF.

This clonotype was observed at least ten times. The chain carries TRBV24-1 and TRBJ2-7, with 7 bases matching TRBD1. Trimming took 10 bases from V and 2 from J; bases not matched to a gene: 4. The CDR3 covers 12 residues. Germline V CDR1 and CDR2: KGHDR, SFDVKD. In nucleotides, the CDR3 is TGTGCCACTGGGACAGCCGCCTACGAGCAGTACTTC. This gives the protein CATGTAAYEQYF.